The subject of this entry is one T cell receptor beta chain. The sample comes from a study of shared clonotypes between healthy human individuals. The table came from immunoSEQ multiplex PCR; TCRdb's copy has only in-frame clones and leaves some out. The data contain about 2.1 million clones, about 92% of them seen just once; the ten biggest clones take up about 1.8%. Selected positively for CCR7 and CD45RO-negative, naive CD8 cells excluded terminally differentiated effector memory CD45RA+ cells. The CDR3 has 14 residues. The V and J genes are TRBV21-1 and TRBJ2-7; the listed D gene, TRBD1, was not tested against the DNA. TRBV21-1 is an annotated pseudogene. This TCR came from a man younger than 35 in good health. Some clones in this sample may be carry-over from other donors' samples. Sample: naive CD8+ T cells from PBMCs. The CDR3 DNA sequence: TGTGCCAGCAGCTCGGACAGCCGCTCCTACGAGCAGTACTTC. This translates into CASSSDSRSYEQYF.